This entry is about one T cell receptor beta chain. Its specificity is not known. Specified time point: blood 2 weeks post-SBRT. The treatment was: 15 Gy SBRT to primary tumor, nephrectomy 4 weeks later. Radiation-treated patients gave blood at baseline, week 2 and week 4. This entry belongs to a study of radiation and T cells in renal cell carcinoma. Across the study: Nephrectomy followed 15 Gy stereotactic body radiation by 4 weeks.

The protocol was immunoSEQ multiplex PCR, while the TCRdb copy is restricted to in-frame clones and leaves out a portion. This table holds about 150,000 clones, approximately 90% found once. General study findings and limits: Top tumor clonotypes rose in blood 2 weeks post-radiation, then contracted.

Germline values: CDR1 MNHEY, CDR2 SVGAGI. Trimming took off 2 bases at V and 8 bases at J, with 15 bases between the two ends. CDR3 size: 15 residues. This chain joins TRBV6-5 and TRBJ1-4; the D gene is possibly TRBD1 (5 bases). This TCR derives from a woman aged 45-65 years with renal cell carcinoma. The starting material was blood, obtained from a patient whose treatment included radiotherapy and nephrectomy. CDR3 sequence reads: CASSYMEGSGEKLFF. Here the CDR3 DNA reads TGTGCCAGCAGTTACATGGAGGGGAGTGGGGAAAAACTGTTTTTT.